The clone carrying this T cell receptor beta chain has only a few counts. The data were taken from a study of blood T cell repertoires in COVID-19. Enrollment of patients from Seattle took place during active infection, with longitudinal follow-up. Authors' analysis steps: Using reference gene primer amplification, nucleated cell counts were estimated. TCRdb's copy holds only in-frame clones and misses some; the assay was immunoSEQ multiplex PCR. V and J calls and clone size come straight from that table; D and trimming were deduced from the DNA. The sample carries 250,000 to 350,000 clones, 90% recorded once. Germline CDR1 reads SNHLY; CDR2 reads FYNNEI. The length of the CDR3 is 14 residues. Trimming shortened V by 6 bases and J by 3 bases, and 12 bases separated the two germline ends.

The TCR comes from a woman aged 25 to 39 with COVID-19, enrolled during active disease. Sample: peripheral blood. This chain links TRBV2 with TRBJ1-5, with D maybe TRBD1 (5 bases). CDR3 nucleotides: TGTGCCAGCAGGTCACAGGCGCTCAATCAGCCCCAGCATTTT. This gives the protein CASRSQALNQPQHF.